The clone carrying this T cell receptor beta chain turned up a few times. The target antigen is unknown. TCRdb re-derived calls from the 5' RACE reads in MiXCR, one entry per CDR3 protein. The sample comprises around 30,000 distinct CDR3 sequences, 13% to 15% of which are singletons, and approximately 40% rests with the top ten. V was trimmed by 2 bases and J by 2 bases, leaving 6 bases between them. The V gene's germline CDR1 is SGHRS and CDR2 YFSETQ. CDR3 size: 13 residues. This record comes from a study of CD8 T cells in ankylosing spondylitis. General observations from the study: Peripheral blood samples showed relatively rare disease-linked clones, and these clones were CD8+.

This receptor was taken from a male donor with ankylosing spondylitis or in good health (not recorded which). The chain joins TRBV5-1 to TRBJ2-3; no clear D. The sequenced sample was blood. CDR3 sequence (DNA): TGCGCCAGCAGCTTTACTTACACAGATACGCAGTATTTT. Translating gives CASSFTYTDTQYF.